Listed below are T cell receptor beta chains from one sample, sequenced in a study of cytomegalovirus exposure and HLA in healthy donors. Repertoires were generated with immunoSEQ multiplex PCR, while TCRdb's copy carries only in-frame clones and drops some. This sample has under 200,000 clones; around 80% occur once, and the top ten carry around 6.7%. Material for sequencing was PBMCs. The source is a woman aged 25 to 39 in good health and CMV-seropositive. Each CDR3 is given with its conserved first and last residue. Each record gives: V gene, CDR3 protein.

v_gene: TRBV6-6
CDR3aa: CASSASGTGLYEQYF

v_gene: TRBV7-3
CDR3aa: CASSPGRNTEAFF

v_gene: TRBV4-3
CDR3aa: CASSQGQAGDNEQFF

v_gene: TRBV5-1
CDR3aa: CASSRGSGADNSPLHF

v_gene: TRBV7-3
CDR3aa: CASSPQGMYNEQFF

v_gene: TRBV7-9
CDR3aa: CSSSLVTGQWEAFF

v_gene: TRBV4-3
CDR3aa: CASSQDLWGVGELFF

v_gene: TRBV2
CDR3aa: CASSEGLFQETQYF

v_gene: TRBV4-3
CDR3aa: CASSQDRRLYHYTF

v_gene: TRBV19
CDR3aa: CASSDRGPSTNEKLFF

v_gene: TRBV4-3
CDR3aa: CASSQARTGGNYGYTF

v_gene: TRBV28
CDR3aa: CASSLRGGDTEAFF

v_gene: TRBV28
CDR3aa: CASSFARTNEQFF

v_gene: TRBV29-1
CDR3aa: CSVAGNNYGYTF

v_gene: TRBV30
CDR3aa: CAQPATDPNKDRKAFF

v_gene: TRBV4-1
CDR3aa: CASSQGPGRGGTDTQYF

v_gene: TRBV2
CDR3aa: CASRKNRDPYNEQFF

v_gene: TRBV9
CDR3aa: CASSSNGEGGGPEQFF

v_gene: TRBV7-8
CDR3aa: CASSFGTGGNQPQHF

v_gene: TRBV9
CDR3aa: CASSRDRGTGNTIYF

v_gene: TRBV6-4
CDR3aa: CASSEENSGEQFF

v_gene: TRBV4-3
CDR3aa: CASTRLIAGGGTGELFF

v_gene: TRBV7-2
CDR3aa: CASSWDSQSSGYTF

v_gene: TRBV4-3
CDR3aa: CASSQGTGARYEQYF

v_gene: TRBV27
CDR3aa: CASSADRETGELFF

v_gene: TRBV4-1
CDR3aa: CASSLRPASGGLNEQFF

v_gene: TRBV11-2
CDR3aa: CASSPTGPGETQYF

v_gene: TRBV5-1
CDR3aa: CASSPGGAEETQYF

v_gene: TRBV7-2
CDR3aa: CASSPLNVGRGRDEQFF

v_gene: TRBV6-5
CDR3aa: CASSSPGQGTYEQYF

v_gene: TRBV30
CDR3aa: CAWSDKETQYF

v_gene: TRBV5-4
CDR3aa: CASSSEYATNEKLFF

v_gene: TRBV9
CDR3aa: CASSVDPRGTANYGYTF

v_gene: TRBV11-2
CDR3aa: CASSLEWQANSPLHF

v_gene: TRBV7-3
CDR3aa: CASSLNEGSTDTQYF

v_gene: TRBV6-6
CDR3aa: CASRSGRDGTEAFF

v_gene: TRBV2
CDR3aa: CASSVKRGGSYNEQFF

v_gene: TRBV5-1
CDR3aa: CASSQGTGRNYGYTF

v_gene: TRBV27
CDR3aa: CASSLFGENSPLHF

v_gene: TRBV15
CDR3aa: CATSREGGGEQFF